Given below is one T cell receptor (beta chain) in context. What it binds is not known. The data were obtained in a study of T-cell reconstitution after alpha-beta-depleted transplantation in children. The TCRbeta library was prepared with unique molecular identifiers. From the PCR reads, TCRdb called clonotypes with MiXCR, one entry per CDR3 protein. Among 200,000 or so distinct CDR3 sequences listed, approximately 6% were seen once. CDR1 and CDR2 from the germline V gene are LGHNA and YSLEER. The CDR3 length is 17 residues. V was pared by 1 base and J by 4 bases, with 19 bases between. Regarding the study as a whole: T-cell numbers and diversity, one year after transplant, stemmed largely from T cells that were newly produced. About two months after transplant, alpha-beta T cells reportedly came from several hundred expanded graft clones. Day-60 TCRbeta diversity that was high in some patients was derived from surviving recipient T cells and thymic progenitors.

The chain has TRBV4-3 and TRBJ2-5; tentative D call: TRBD2 (7 bases). The sample was PBMCs, taken before TCRalphabeta/CD19-depleted stem cell transplant. The clonotype comes from a girl under three years old with combined immunodeficiency, due to receive a stem cell transplant. CDR3 nucleotide sequence: TGCGCCAGCAGCCAAGGCCCCTGGGGGGGGCGGGCAGAGACCCAGTACTTC. Its translation: CASSQGPWGGRAETQYF.